This TCR beta chain was documented in a study of blood T cell repertoires in COVID-19. Germline CDR1 reads MGHRA; CDR2 reads YSYEKL. The CDR3 loop spans 15 amino acids. V lost 2 bases, J lost 0 bases, and 4 bases stayed unmatched. Produced via immunoSEQ multiplex PCR; TCRdb's table is partial and in-frame only. The data contain roughly 380,000 clones, more than 75% of them singletons. Participant-reported clinical history was the basis for cohort assignment. The clonotype comes from a woman aged 25-40 years who had recovered from COVID-19. This chain links TRBV4-1 with TRBJ2-7, with TRBD1 identical over 7 bases. The material sequenced was PBMCs or T cells enriched from blood (not recorded which). CDR3: CASSQPGQPSYEQYF. In DNA, the CDR3 is TGCGCCAGCAGCCAACCGGGACAGCCCTCCTACGAGCAGTACTTC.